A single sample is the source of the 25 T cell receptor beta chains below, sequenced in a study of T cell responses to AZD1222 COVID-19 vaccine. Profiling relied on immunoSEQ multiplex PCR, and the TCRdb table lists in-frame clones only, not all of them. The top ten hold more than 7% of the sample, which has 100,000 to 150,000 clones, around 92% seen once. This sample comprised peripheral blood, obtained 28 days after the second AZD1222 dose. These receptors were collected from an adult who received the AZD1222 COVID-19 vaccine.

The V call is TRBV6-5, the J call TRBJ2-5; possible D gene TRBD2, 5 bases. Germline V gives CDR1 MNHEY, CDR2 SVGAGI. The ends were cut back, 7 bases at V and 1 base at J, with 7 bases in the middle. CDR3 length equals 12 residues. The CDR3 DNA reads TGTGCCAGCAAGCGGTTCCAAGAGACCCAGTACTTC. Its protein is CASKRFQETQYF.

The V and J genes are TRBV10-1 and TRBJ1-2; D ambiguous. Trimming took off 2 bases at V and 0 bases at J, with 4 bases between the two ends. Germline V gene lookup returns CDR1 WNHNN and CDR2 SYGVQD (reference sequence). The length of the CDR3 is 13 residues. The CDR3 coding sequence is TGCGCCAGCAGTGAGCAGGCTAACTATGGCTACACCTTC. Amino acid sequence: CASSEQANYGYTF.

The CDR3: CASSPNSGSGSDEQFF. The CDR3 DNA sequence: TGTGCCAGCTCACCAAACTCTGGTAGCGGGAGCGATGAGCAGTTCTTC. The chain uses TRBV18 and TRBJ2-1; TRBD2 agrees at 9 bases. Germline V CDR1 and CDR2: KGHSH, LQKENI. This CDR3 has 16 amino acids. Losses at the gene ends were 2 bases for V and 8 bases for J; bases not matched to a gene: 10.

The chain carries TRBV20-1 and TRBJ2-5; D not resolved. V was cut by 3 bases and J by 3 bases, with 2 bases left in between. The CDR3 extends over 10 amino acids. The V gene's germline CDR1 is DFQATT and CDR2 SNEGSKA (reference sequence). CDR3 nucleotide sequence: TGCAGTGCTAGGGAAGAGACCCAGTACTTC. Amino acid sequence: CSAREETQYF.

The chain employs TRBV5-1 and TRBJ2-7; D possibly corresponds to TRBD1 (7 bases). This CDR3 region has 14 residues. V shed 3 bases and J shed 3 bases, with 13 bases lying between them. Germline-derived CDR1 and CDR2 are SGHRS and YFSETQ. The DNA for the CDR3 is TGCGCCAGCAGCTCAGACAGGGAGGTCTACGAGCAGTACTTC. It codes for CASSSDREVYEQYF.

The chain links TRBV11-2 to TRBJ1-1, with D hard to call. V was pared by 2 bases and J by 4 bases, with 11 bases between. The length of the CDR3 is 14 residues. Germline CDR1 reads SGHAT; CDR2 reads FQNNGV. The CDR3 loop is CASSLYQVPTEAFF. The CDR3 DNA sequence: TGTGCCAGCAGCTTATATCAGGTACCCACTGAAGCTTTCTTT.

The CDR3 nucleotides are TGTGCCAGCAGCTTGTTAGAGACAGGGGGCTCTGGAAACACCATATATTTT. Encoded protein: CASSLLETGGSGNTIYF. The V gene is TRBV5-6, the J gene TRBJ1-3, with 9 bases that match TRBD1. The CDR3 is made up of 17 amino acids. After removal of 1 base from V and 0 bases from J, the junction contained 5 bases not matched to a gene. CDR1 is SGHDT and CDR2 is YYEEEE in the germline V gene.

This sequence joins TRBV3-1 (or the pseudogene TRBV3-2) and TRBJ1-2; D possibly corresponds to TRBD1 (5 bases). V lost 0 bases and J 3 bases, leaving 11 bases between the germline ends. The length of the CDR3 is 15 residues. Germline V gene data show CDR1 as LGHDT and CDR2 as YNNKEL (reference sequence). The CDR3 region has the DNA TGTGCCAGCAGCCAAGAAGGGGTTTTTCACTATGGCTACACCTTC. Its protein is CASSQEGVFHYGYTF.

In its sample, this clone was seen a few times. This chain links TRBV25-1 with TRBJ2-3; tentative D call: TRBD2 (5 bases). Germline assignment: CDR1 MGHDK and CDR2 SYGVNS. This CDR3 comprises 14 residues. The V end lost 6 bases, the J end lost 0 bases, and 10 bases lay between the germline ends. The CDR3 DNA sequence: TGTGCCAGCAGCCTCACTAGTAGCACAGATACGCAGTATTTT. Translated, it gives CASSLTSSTDTQYF.

The V gene is TRBV3-1 (or the pseudogene TRBV3-2), the J gene TRBJ1-2, with a tentative D call TRBD1 (5 bases). The germline CDR1 and CDR2 sequences are LGHDT and YNNKEL (reference sequence). The CDR3 spans 15 residues. V was trimmed by 0 bases and J by 2 bases, leaving 10 bases between them. This CDR3 reads CASSQDWQGNYGYTF. CDR3 nucleotides: TGTGCCAGCAGCCAAGATTGGCAGGGAAACTATGGCTACACCTTC.

This sequence joins TRBV28 and TRBJ1-1; D not resolved. This CDR3 has 12 residues. V lost 10 bases and J 1 base, leaving 10 bases between the germline ends. Germline V CDR1 and CDR2: MDHEN, SYDVKM. CDR3 protein: CATQLPNTEAFF. The DNA for the CDR3 is TGTGCCACCCAGCTCCCGAACACTGAAGCTTTCTTT.

This clone was recorded only once. The genes are TRBV7-2 and TRBJ1-1; the D is unclear. Germline V gives CDR1 SGHTA, CDR2 FQGNSA. The CDR3 has 11 residues. V was shortened by 5 bases and J by 9 bases, with 10 bases between the two germline ends. CDR3 nucleotides: TGTGCCAGCAGCGTCTTCTACCAAGCTTTCTTT. It specifies CASSVFYQAFF.

V and J are TRBV13 and TRBJ2-3, with D hard to call. Per the germline V gene, CDR1 is PRHDT and CDR2 is FYEKMQ (reference sequence). The CDR3 runs to 15 residues. The ends were cut back, 3 bases at V and 1 base at J, with 11 bases in the middle. The CDR3 here is CASSLVRVGTDTQYF. The DNA of the CDR3 is TGTGCCAGCAGCTTGGTAAGGGTTGGCACAGATACGCAGTATTTT.

The chain recombines TRBV4-1 with TRBJ2-1; D is uncertain. The CDR3 has 15 amino acids. CDR1 MGHRA and CDR2 YSYEKL come from the germline V gene. V gave up 3 bases and J gave up 4 bases, with 13 bases separating them. CDR3 in DNA: TGCGCCAGCAGCCAGCCAAGACAAGCTTACAATGAGCAGTTCTTC. This gives the protein CASSQPRQAYNEQFF.

This chain connects TRBV5-1 to TRBJ1-1; TRBD1 agrees at 9 bases. CDR3 length: 15 residues. Germline CDR1 reads SGHRS; CDR2 reads YFSETQ. The V and J ends lost 0 bases and 6 bases, in that order; junction bases with no gene match: 6. CDR3 nucleotide sequence: TGCGCCAGCAGCTTGGTCGACAGGGGGAGCCCTGAAGCTTTCTTT. As protein: CASSLVDRGSPEAFF.

The rearrangement joins TRBV19 to TRBJ1-2; tentative D call: TRBD1 (6 bases). The CDR3 runs to 13 residues. Trimming shortened V by 6 bases and J by 8 bases, and 16 bases separated the two germline ends. The germline V gene encodes CDR1 LNHDA and CDR2 SQIVND (reference sequence). The CDR3 DNA reads as TGTGCCAGTAGCCAAGGACAGCTTGGGGGCTACACCTTC. This translates into CASSQGQLGGYTF.

This clone was counted only a few times. The chain has TRBV7-9 and TRBJ2-7, with 8 bases lining up with TRBD1. This CDR3 has 16 residues. The junction had 11 bases not matched to a gene; V was cut back by 5 bases and J by 2 bases. Germline lookup yields CDR1 SEHNR and CDR2 FQNEAQ (reference sequence). The CDR3 DNA follows: TGTGCCAGCAGCGGAGGACAGGGAATCGTTACCTACGAGCAGTACTTC. This sequence encodes CASSGGQGIVTYEQYF.

The CDR3 reads CASSKTGGFSTDTQYF. The DNA of the CDR3 is TGTGCCAGCAGCAAGACAGGGGGCTTTAGCACAGATACGCAGTATTTT. The genes are TRBV7-9 and TRBJ2-3; TRBD1 aligns across 10 bases. The CDR3 extends over 16 amino acids. CDR1 SEHNR and CDR2 FQNEAQ come from the germline V gene (reference sequence). Trimming removed 5 bases from V and 0 bases from J; junction bases left unmatched: 5. Full variable domain (remainder filled in from reference TRBV7-9 and TRBJ2-3): DTGVSQNPRHKITKRGQNVTFRCDPISEHNRLYWYRQTLGQGPEFLTYFQNEAQLEKSRLLSDRFSAERPKGSFSTLEIQRTEQGDSAMYLCASSKTGGFSTDTQYFGPGTRLTVL.

This clone was recorded only once. The chain recombines TRBV3-1 (or the pseudogene TRBV3-2) with TRBJ1-1; D uncertain. The CDR3 extends over 14 amino acids. Trimming took off 0 bases at V and 4 bases at J, with 9 bases between the two ends. In germline, CDR1 is LGHDT, CDR2 YNNKEL (reference sequence). The CDR3 nucleotides are TGTGCCAGCAGCCAAGATCGGTTGGCCACTGAAGCTTTCTTT. Translated, it gives CASSQDRLATEAFF.

The V call is TRBV5-4, the J call TRBJ1-3; D unclear. There are 13 residues in the CDR3. V lost 4 bases and J 2 bases, leaving 7 bases between the germline ends. Germline values: CDR1 SGHNT, CDR2 YYREEE (reference sequence). The CDR3 DNA follows: TGTGCCAGCAGCGTGACACCTGGAAACACCATATATTTT. Translating it yields CASSVTPGNTIYF.

Of note for this clone: At one boundary the junction diverges from the germline segment, which might be a read error. The chain links TRBV7-8 to TRBJ2-1, with 8 bases fitting TRBD1. Germline CDR1 is SGHVS and CDR2 is FQNEAQ. This CDR3 has 13 residues. The CDR3 here is CASSPPGQGEEFF. Written as DNA, the CDR3 is TGTGCCAGCAGCCCACCCGGACAGGGTGAGGAGTTCTTC.

The chain combines TRBV2 with TRBJ2-1, with D possibly TRBD1 on 7 matching bases. Deletions cut 1 base from V and 4 bases from J, with 11 bases between. There are 15 residues in the CDR3. The germline CDR1 and CDR2 sequences are SNHLY and FYNNEI. DNA of the CDR3: TGTGCCAGCAGTGAAGGGCGGGACAGTTACAATGAGCAGTTCTTC. It codes for CASSEGRDSYNEQFF. Filled out from reference TRBV2 and TRBJ2-1, the complete variable domain reads EPEVTQTPSHQVTQMGQEVILRCVPISNHLYFYWYRQILGQKVEFLVSFYNNEISEKSEIFDDQFSVERPDGSNFTLKIRSTKLEDSAMYFCASSEGRDSYNEQFFGPGTRLTVL.

In its sample, this clone was seen a few times. The rearrangement joins TRBV11-3 to TRBJ2-7; D is perhaps TRBD2 (7 bases). V gave up 1 base and J gave up 5 bases, with 15 bases separating them. Germline CDR1 SGHNT, CDR2 YENEEA. This CDR3 has 15 residues. The CDR3 coding sequence is TGTGCCAGCAGCTTAGGTAGAAGCGGGGACAACGAGCAGTACTTC. Translating gives CASSLGRSGDNEQYF. Looking up the rest from reference TRBV11-3 and TRBJ2-7 gives the full variable domain: EAGVVQSPRYKIIEKKQPVAFWCNPISGHNTLYWYLQNLGQGPELLIRYENEEAVDDSQLPKDRFSAERLKGVDSTLKIQPAELGDSAVYLCASSLGRSGDNEQYFGPGTRLTVT.

A single count supports this clone. The CDR3 DNA reads as TGTGCCAGCAGCTCCGCCCCGGGGCAGGCCATTAACACTGAAGCTTTCTTT. It yields the protein CASSSAPGQAINTEAFF. The rearrangement joins TRBV7-9 to TRBJ1-1; possibly TRBD1 for D (5 bases). CDR1 is SEHNR, CDR2 FQNEAQ, per germline (reference sequence). Between the trimmed V and J ends, which lost 4 bases and 2 bases, there was a span of 20 bases. The CDR3 contains 17 residues.

V and J are TRBV24-1 and TRBJ1-5; D is unresolved. The CDR3 has 14 amino acids. Trimming cost V 3 bases and J 7 bases, with 12 bases left between them. Germline lookup yields CDR1 KGHDR and CDR2 SFDVKD. As DNA, the CDR3 is TGTGCCACCAGTGATATCGAATGGGAACAGCCCCAGCATTTT. Its translation is CATSDIEWEQPQHF.